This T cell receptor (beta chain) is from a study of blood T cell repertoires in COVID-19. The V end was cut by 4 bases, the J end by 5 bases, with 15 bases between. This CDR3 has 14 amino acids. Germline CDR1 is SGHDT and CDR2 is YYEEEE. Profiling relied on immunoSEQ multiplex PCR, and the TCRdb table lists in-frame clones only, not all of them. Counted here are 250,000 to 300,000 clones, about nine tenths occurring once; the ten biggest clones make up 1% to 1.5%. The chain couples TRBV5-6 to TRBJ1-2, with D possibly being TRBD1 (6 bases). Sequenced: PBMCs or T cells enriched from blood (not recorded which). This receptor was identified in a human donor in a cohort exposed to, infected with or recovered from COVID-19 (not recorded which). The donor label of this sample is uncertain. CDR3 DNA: TGTGCCAGCAGCACCACAGGGTTTGGGTATGGCTACACCTTC. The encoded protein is CASSTTGFGYGYTF.